These 8 T cell receptor beta chains were all obtained from the same sample, sequenced in a study of blood T cell repertoires in COVID-19. Measured with immunoSEQ multiplex PCR; TCRdb has only the in-frame clones, and not every one. The sample has more than 150,000 clones, 65% to 85% seen once. Sequencing input: peripheral blood. These receptors were obtained from a woman in her 30s with acute or convalescent COVID-19.

The chain uses TRBV7-8 and TRBJ1-1; D unclear. The length of the CDR3 is 16 residues. Germline lookup yields CDR1 SGHVS and CDR2 FQNEAQ. V lost 1 base and J 0 bases, leaving 12 bases between the germline ends. CDR3 sequence (DNA): TGTGCCAGCAGCTTAGTGTCGATCAGGTTGAACACTGAAGCTTTCTTT. This codes for CASSLVSIRLNTEAFF.

This chain uses TRBV6-5 with TRBJ1-1; D gene unclear. From germline, CDR1 is MNHEY and CDR2 SVGAGI. CDR3 length: 12 residues. V was pared by 8 bases and J by 3 bases, with 10 bases between. The CDR3 DNA reads TGTGCCAGCTCTGCGGCCGACACTGAAGCTTTCTTT. It yields the protein CASSAADTEAFF.

This clone was counted a few times. The CDR3 protein is CASSPLAGGQTQYF. CDR3 sequence (DNA): TGTGCCAGCAGCCCACTAGCGGGGGGGCAGACCCAGTACTTC. This sequence joins TRBV7-2 and TRBJ2-5; 13 bases are a match to TRBD2. The V segment lost 5 bases and the J segment 6 bases; nucleotides outside the gene matches: 3. CDR1 and CDR2 from the germline V gene are SGHTA and FQGNSA. This CDR3 region has 14 residues.

The rearrangement joins TRBV18 to TRBJ2-1; TRBD2 agrees at 8 bases. Trimming at V came to 3 bases and at J to 2 bases, leaving 6 bases not matched to a gene. Germline CDR1 is KGHSH and CDR2 is LQKENI. The CDR3 loop spans 16 amino acids. The CDR3 region is CASSPRTSNPYNEQFF. The CDR3 coding sequence is TGTGCCAGCTCACCCCGGACTAGCAACCCCTACAATGAGCAGTTCTTC.

The chain joins TRBV30 to TRBJ1-5, with 9 bases lining up with TRBD1. With 0 bases clipped from V and 4 bases from J, the junction kept 4 bases outside the gene matches. The CDR3 totals 15 residues. Germline lookup yields CDR1 GTSNPN and CDR2 SVGIG (reference sequence). The CDR3 bases are TGTGCCTGGAGTGTTCAAGGACAGGGGAATCAGCCCCAGCATTTT. Translated: CAWSVQGQGNQPQHF.

The J gene is TRBJ2-7, the V gene TRBV10-3; TRBD1 matches at 7 bases. With 4 bases clipped from V and 6 bases from J, the junction kept 9 bases outside the gene matches. The CDR3 totals 14 residues. Germline values: CDR1 ENHRY, CDR2 SYGVKD. The CDR3 bases are TGTGCCATCAGTGGCGGACAGGCGTTGGGCGAGCAGTACTTC. Protein: CAISGGQALGEQYF.

This clone was recorded only once. The chain is built from TRBV19 and TRBJ2-7, with D possibly TRBD1 on 6 matching bases. Germline CDR1 reads LNHDA; CDR2 reads SQIVND (reference sequence). The V gene lost 4 bases and the J gene lost 0 bases, with 13 bases spanning the gap. The CDR3 totals 15 residues. CDR3: CASSKQGLGSYEQYF. CDR3 nucleotides: TGTGCCAGTAGTAAACAGGGATTAGGCTCCTACGAGCAGTACTTC.

J is TRBJ1-5 and V is TRBV7-8, with 7 bases matching TRBD1. The CDR3 covers 17 residues. V lost 6 bases, J lost 3 bases, and 14 bases stayed unmatched. CDR1 is SGHVS and CDR2 is FQNEAQ in the germline V gene. In DNA, the CDR3 is TGTGCCAGCAGTTCTAAAATTACAGGACAGGCCAATCAGCCCCAGCATTTT. Translating gives CASSSKITGQANQPQHF.